This T cell receptor (beta chain) was identified in a study of Graves' ophthalmopathy and Graves' hyperthyroidism (dated by TCRdb to the late 2010s). Regarding the research as a whole: Peripheral blood samples were taken at the time of initial diagnosis, before any treatment was given. Following sampling, methimazole starting at 30 mg daily was administered to hyperthyroidism patients, and high-dose intravenous methylprednisolone was administered to ophthalmopathy patients. The independent validation cohort included approximately 19 hyperthyroidism patients plus 17 patients who later progressed from hyperthyroidism to ophthalmopathy. In total, 135 blood samples were TCR-sequenced: 43 ophthalmopathy, about 75 hyperthyroidism and roughly 17 hyperthyroidism-to-ophthalmopathy patients. For training and testing, the roughly 93 patients in the discovery cohort were randomly divided in a 7:3 ratio. In more than five hyperthyroidism patients, the T-cell repertoires found in thyroid tissue were compared with those found in blood. To explore V-J signatures that distinguish ophthalmopathy from hyperthyroidism, a discovery set of about a hundred patients was enrolled, made up of under 50 with ophthalmopathy and 57 with stable hyperthyroidism. TCR beta repertoire signatures were used to distinguish Graves' ophthalmopathy from Graves' hyperthyroidism and to predict progression to ophthalmopathy.

TCR beta CDR3 regions were amplified from RNA transcripts for repertoire sequencing. HTBI primers and the Qiagen OneStep RT-PCR kit were used in a first-round RT-PCR, which was followed by a second-round multiplex PCR, size selection and purification. Libraries were sequenced on an Illumina HiSeq2000 using paired-end 100 bp reads. Per the original workflow: SOAPnuke was used to process the reads, throwing out any read that had adapters, had uncalled bases, had a mean Phred below 15, or lacked an exact constant-primer or identifier match. COPE v1.2.5 was used to merge the high-quality paired reads. Each unique nucleotide sequence was treated as a clonotype, and MiTCR v1.1 was used to align the clonotypes to the IMGT TRB V, D and J references. Only V-J combinations with frequency above 0.0001 were analysed, covering around 99% of repertoires. For each V-J combination, a TCR clonal expansion and chaos score was defined as the ratio of F50 clonal expansion to chaos observed in the TCRdist matrix. Welch's t-statistics and random forest were used to reduce features to about a dozen V-J combinations, which were fed into a naive Bayes classifier. The Morisita-Horn index was used to measure how similar the thyroid and blood repertoires were. Using fastp trimming at Q25 and MiXCR clonotype assembly, TCRdb reanalyzed the public sequencing data and kept in-frame beta chains. Every distinct CDR3 protein forms one entry, paired with its most common genes and DNA. TCRdb, not the authors, supplied the V and J calls. The sample records hundreds of thousands of distinct CDR3 sequences, around an eighth of which are singletons. The ten largest clones represent more than 8.5% of the sample.

The investigation overall reported the following: In validation, the model predicted ophthalmopathy progression with more than 55% sensitivity and 72.22% specificity; roughly 12 predicted patients were CT-confirmed with GO in a median of approximately six months. No statistical method was used to predetermine the sample size, and group allocation was not hidden from the investigators. The 13-signature model separated ophthalmopathy from stable hyperthyroidism with 85% to 90% sensitivity and approximately 83% specificity in cross-validation, and 80%/75% in the test set. Among expanded thyroid clonotypes with frequency above 0.001, most also showed up in blood, which suggests that blood repertoires may reflect the thyroid immune response.

Ophthalmopathy patients had moderately to severely active disease, Clinical Activity Score of at least 3, NOSPECS grade of at least 4, and disease duration under 3 months. Patients with other autoimmune diseases, uncontrolled infections, pregnancy or lactation were excluded from the study. Clinical symptoms, serum thyroxine, TRAb, thyroid ultrasound and orbital computed tomography were used for diagnosis. Using Ficoll-Paque density gradient centrifugation, PBMCs were isolated from about 10 ml of fresh peripheral blood. Total RNA was extracted using Trizol reagent, and RNA quality was checked on an Agilent 2100 Bioanalyzer. The germline V gene supplies CDR1 MNHNS and CDR2 SASEGT. Inclusive of the bounding cysteine and phenylalanine, the CDR3 is 14 residues long. Only CDR3 DNA is held: 42 bases, read in frame from base 1. Trimming accounts for 6 bases at V and 2 bases at J, while the number of junction bases matched to no gene is 6.

This clonotype has just a few counts. The antigen it recognizes is unknown. No quality values exist for individual bases; no much larger clone is one base distant. The chain employs TRBV6-1 and TRBJ1-1; 7 central bases correspond to TRBD1. The TCR originated in a young woman with Graves' ophthalmopathy. Donor details come from another sample of the same person, matched by shared clones. Sequenced: blood. The CDR3 region: CASRQGQSNTEAFF. The DNA sequence is given as TGTGCCAGCAGACAGGGACAGTCCAACACTGAAGCTTTCTTT.